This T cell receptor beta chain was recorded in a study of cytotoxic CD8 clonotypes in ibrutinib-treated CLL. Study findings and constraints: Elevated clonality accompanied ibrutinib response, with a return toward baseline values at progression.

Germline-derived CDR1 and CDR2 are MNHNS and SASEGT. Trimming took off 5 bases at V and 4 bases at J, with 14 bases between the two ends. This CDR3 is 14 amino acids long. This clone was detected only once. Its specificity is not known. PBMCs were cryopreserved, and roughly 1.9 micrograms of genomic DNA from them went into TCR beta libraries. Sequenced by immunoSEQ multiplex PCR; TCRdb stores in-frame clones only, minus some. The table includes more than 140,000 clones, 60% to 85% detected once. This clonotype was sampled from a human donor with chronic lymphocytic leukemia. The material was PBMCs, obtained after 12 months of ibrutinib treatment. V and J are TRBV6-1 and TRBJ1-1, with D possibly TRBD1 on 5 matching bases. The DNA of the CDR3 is TGTGCCAGCAGTCCAAGTGGGGGAGCCACTGAAGCTTTCTTT. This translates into CASSPSGGATEAFF.